This T cell receptor beta chain stems from a study of shared clonotypes between healthy human individuals. General study findings and limits: Limited genetic and exposure-history diversity came from having few donors.

In the case of this clone: Its antigen remains unidentified.

Measured with immunoSEQ multiplex PCR; TCRdb has only the in-frame clones, and not every one. Of under 600,000 clones listed, roughly four fifths are singletons. The germline V and J ends were trimmed by 6 bases and 5 bases, with 22 bases remaining between them. Per germline, CDR1 MNHEY and CDR2 SMNVEV (reference sequence). This CDR3 has 16 residues. The chain couples TRBV27 to TRBJ2-5; tentatively, D is TRBD1 or TRBD2 (5 bases each). Sequenced: PBMCs. This receptor was identified in a woman between 40 and 55 years old in good health. Some clones in this sample may be carry-over from other donors' samples. In DNA form, the CDR3 reads TGTGCCAGCAGACCATCCGGGACCCTGGGCAGCGAGACCCAGTACTTC. It yields the protein CASRPSGTLGSETQYF.